This T cell receptor (beta chain) was found in a study of blood T cell repertoires in COVID-19. Study overall: Samples of COVID-19 (acute and convalescent) were obtained from the United States, Italy and Spain.

Authors' data handling: Amplified reference gene primers provided the basis for estimating nucleated cell counts. Only in-frame clones appear in the TCRdb table, and some are missing; sequencing was by immunoSEQ multiplex PCR. For V, J and clone size, that table is used; D and trimming come from the DNA. The sample has some 240,000 clones, approximately 82% seen once. There are 13 residues in the CDR3. V was pared by 3 bases and J by 4 bases, with 8 bases between. The V gene is TRBV12-3 or TRBV12-4, the J gene TRBJ2-3; the D is unclear. Specimen: peripheral blood. The sequence was obtained from a woman aged 40 to 49 who had recovered from COVID-19. CDR3 residues: CASSLVGADTQYF. Here the CDR3 DNA reads TGTGCCAGCAGTTTGGTAGGAGCAGATACGCAGTATTTT.